This T cell receptor (beta chain) was sequenced in a study of PD-L1 blockade in urothelial cancer. Across the study: About 90% of the roughly 29 patients were men whose urothelial cancer was bladder-origin.

CDR3 length equals 16 residues. CDR1 is ENHRY, CDR2 SYGVKD, per germline. The V gene lost 2 bases and the J gene lost 4 bases, with 15 bases spanning the gap. This clone has just a few counts. Libraries were prepared by immunoSEQ multiplex PCR; TCRdb keeps only in-frame clonotypes and omits some of them. The sample lists around 40,000 clones, about a third seen once, with approximately 9% in the top ten. This TCR was sampled from a man in his 60s with urothelial cancer. Here the sequenced sample was tumor tissue, taken before atezolizumab (anti-PD-L1) treatment. V is TRBV10-3 and J is TRBJ1-3; D might be TRBD1 (5 bases). The CDR3 DNA sequence: TGTGCCATCAGTGAGAAAGGGGCCGCGTACGGAAACACCATATATTTT. Encoded protein: CAISEKGAAYGNTIYF.